This TCR beta chain was captured by sequencing in a study of CD8+ T cells in alopecia areata. Study-level background: Tofacitinib administration to treated patients was oral, at 5 to 10 mg twice daily.

General study findings and limits: Scalp clonality, along with expanded CD8+ clones among the top 100, was significantly decreased by tofacitinib.

As the sequencing template, cDNA was produced by extracting RNA and reverse transcribing it. The data were produced by immunoSEQ multiplex PCR, yet TCRdb's version contains in-frame clones alone and is incomplete. This sample has about 300,000 clones, with roughly 64% found just once. Indicated treatment: oral pan-JAK inhibitor, 5-10 mg twice daily. Alopecia areata patients gave lesional scalp punch biopsies and peripheral blood samples. This clone was seen only a few times. Antigen specificity is unknown. The germline CDR1 and CDR2 sequences are SQVTM and ANQGSEA. The V end was cut by 4 bases, the J end by 2 bases, with 16 bases between. The CDR3 is made up of 15 amino acids.

Sequences were derived from CD4+ T cells sorted from blood, sampled at week 24, from a patient treated with tofacitinib. The chain recombines TRBV29-1 with TRBJ2-3, with no clear D. This clonotype originated in a human donor with alopecia areata. The CDR3 sequence: CSVVKMELPTDTQYF. The DNA of the CDR3 is TGCAGCGTTGTAAAAATGGAGTTACCCACAGATACGCAGTATTTT.